A single sample gave rise to the 15 T cell receptor beta chains below, sequenced in a study of blood T cell repertoires in COVID-19. Clones were sequenced by immunoSEQ multiplex PCR, and TCRdb holds only the in-frame ones, with some missing. Of some 300,000 clones in the sample, over 75% are singletons; the top ten hold 1%. The specimen sequenced was PBMCs or T cells enriched from blood (not recorded which). The receptors shown here come from a woman in her twenties or thirties who had recovered from COVID-19.

The chain couples TRBV28 to TRBJ1-5; TRBD1 matches at 7 bases. Trimming cost V 6 bases and J 3 bases; bases outside gene matches: 8. CDR1 and CDR2 from the germline V gene are MDHEN and SYDVKM. This CDR3 spans 15 amino acids. The CDR3, as DNA: TGTGCCAGCAGATGGGGAGACAGGGACAATCAGCCCCAGCATTTT. It is translated as CASRWGDRDNQPQHF.

The chain combines TRBV3-1 (or the pseudogene TRBV3-2) with TRBJ2-3, with a possible D match to TRBD2 (6 bases). V dropped 5 bases and J dropped 3 bases, with 21 bases sitting between them. Germline assignment: CDR1 LGHDT and CDR2 YNNKEL (reference sequence). The CDR3 is 17 amino acids. The CDR3 DNA is TGTGCCAGCAGCGCCCCATACTGGCGCGGGAATACAGATACGCAGTATTTT. Residues: CASSAPYWRGNTDTQYF.

This sequence joins TRBV1 and TRBJ1-5. TRBV1 constitutes a pseudogene. This CDR3 is 15 amino acids long. The CDR3 spells CTSSQDSGRNQPQHF. The DNA of the CDR3 is TGCACCAGCAGCCAAGATAGCGGTCGCAATCAGCCCCAGCATTTT.

The rearrangement links TRBV2 to TRBJ2-3; possibly TRBD1 for D (6 bases). The germline gives CDR1 SNHLY, CDR2 FYNNEI. This CDR3 spans 14 amino acids. V was clipped by 6 bases and J by 1 base, with 11 bases between them. The CDR3 region is CASSEDRRTDTQYF. The DNA for the CDR3 is TGTGCCAGCAGCGAGGACAGACGCACAGATACGCAGTATTTT.

The genes are TRBV15 and TRBJ2-3; the match to TRBD1 covers 7 bases. The CDR3 runs to 15 residues. CDR1 is LNHNV, CDR2 YYDKDF, per germline (reference sequence). J lost 4 bases, V lost 8 bases, and 12 bases had no gene match. The CDR3 nucleotides read TGTGCCACCTCGGGGCCGACAGGGAATTCAGATACGCAGTATTTT. Protein sequence: CATSGPTGNSDTQYF.

The chain links TRBV6-7 to TRBJ2-3; D is unresolved. TRBV6-7 is filed as an ORF, its function uncertain. The CDR3 is made up of 14 amino acids. The V end was cut by 3 bases, the J end by 5 bases, with 12 bases between. DNA for the CDR3: TGTGCCAGCAGTTATGGTCAGGCACAAGATACGCAGTATTTT. It is translated as CASSYGQAQDTQYF.

The sample holds a few counts of this clone. This specimen includes other DNA sequences encoding the same CDR3. V usage is TRBV27 and J usage is TRBJ2-7, with 10 nucleotides matching TRBD1. Germline lookup yields CDR1 MNHEY and CDR2 SMNVEV (reference sequence). This CDR3 is built from 14 residues. J lost 2 bases, V lost 2 bases, and 0 bases had no gene match. CDR3 DNA sequence: TGTGCCAGCAGTTTAGGACAGGGGGCCTACGAGCAGTACTTC. Encoded protein: CASSLGQGAYEQYF.

The chain joins TRBV4-1 to TRBJ2-7; the D is unclear. The germline CDR1 and CDR2 sequences are MGHRA and YSYEKL. This CDR3 region has 12 residues. V was shortened by 1 base and J by 3 bases, with 4 bases between the two germline ends. The CDR3 coding sequence is TGCGCCAGCAGCCAAGTGAGCTACGAGCAGTACTTC. This sequence encodes CASSQVSYEQYF.

The chain links TRBV20-1 to TRBJ2-7; a weak D match, TRBD1 (7 bases). The germline V gene encodes CDR1 DFQATT and CDR2 SNEGSKA (reference sequence). This CDR3 has 13 residues. Deletions cut 3 bases from V and 3 bases from J, with 12 bases between. The CDR3 coding sequence is TGCAGTGCTAGTGCAGGGGGGAACTACGAGCAGTACTTC. The encoded protein is CSASAGGNYEQYF.

The sample holds one count of this clone. The rearrangement uses TRBV28 and TRBJ1-1; 8 bases line up with TRBD1. The J segment lost 3 bases and the V segment lost 5 bases, leaving 8 bases of the junction unmatched. Germline V gene sequence: CDR1 MDHEN, CDR2 SYDVKM. This CDR3 has 15 amino acids. CDR3 sequence: CASSKQGEGDTEAFF. DNA for the CDR3: TGTGCCAGCAGTAAACAGGGGGAAGGGGACACTGAAGCTTTCTTT.

This chain uses TRBV19 with TRBJ2-5, with 9 bases matching TRBD2. Germline assignment: CDR1 LNHDA and CDR2 SQIVND (reference sequence). This CDR3 spans 16 amino acids. Unmatched junction bases numbered 16, after V lost 9 bases and J lost 5 bases. This CDR3 reads CASADGSLAGKETQYF. The CDR3, as DNA: TGTGCCAGCGCCGATGGTTCACTAGCGGGCAAGGAGACCCAGTACTTC.

This clone was recorded only once. The CDR3 spells CAISGLGQGAQETQYF. Here the CDR3 DNA reads TGTGCCATCAGTGGGCTGGGACAGGGGGCCCAAGAGACCCAGTACTTC. The chain has TRBV10-3 and TRBJ2-5; TRBD1 aligns across 12 bases. V shed 4 bases, J shed 1 base, and the junction held 4 bases outside the gene matches. Germline V lookup: CDR1 ENHRY, CDR2 SYGVKD. CDR3 size: 16 residues.

DNA of the CDR3: TGTGCCAGCAGTTTATTCCCAGGGAACACTGAAGCTTTCTTT. This translates into CASSLFPGNTEAFF. This chain connects TRBV28 to TRBJ1-1; D not certain. Trimming took off 1 base at V and 1 base at J, with 7 bases between the two ends. Per germline, CDR1 MDHEN and CDR2 SYDVKM. The CDR3 consists of 14 residues.

The V gene is TRBV5-4, the J gene TRBJ2-3; 7 bases agree with TRBD2. The CDR3 sequence is 16 residues long. Germline V lookup: CDR1 SGHNT, CDR2 YYREEE (reference sequence). Germline trimming cut 2 bases from V and 1 base from J; bases unmatched to any gene: 7. The CDR3 protein is CASSLGNSGGTDTQYF. The CDR3 DNA is TGTGCCAGCAGCTTAGGTAACAGCGGGGGCACAGATACGCAGTATTTT.

This clone appeared once. The gene calls are TRBV20-1 and TRBJ2-1, with D hard to call. Trimming pared 3 bases from V and 9 bases from J, leaving 6 bases between. The CDR3 spans 10 residues. Germline V gene data show CDR1 as DFQATT and CDR2 as SNEGSKA (reference sequence). CDR3 sequence (DNA): TGCAGTGCTAGTGACTTTGAGCAGTTCTTC. Translating gives CSASDFEQFF.